These T cell receptor beta chains were read from a single sample in a study of T cell repertoires in cytomegalovirus infection. TCRdb analysed the reads with MiXCR anew, one entry per CDR3 protein. The sample has fewer than 550,000 distinct CDR3 sequences, around 10% seen once. Input material: PBMCs. These receptors were obtained from a human donor in good health (CMV status not recorded). Some clones in this sample may be carry-over from other donors' samples. CDR3s include the opening cysteine and the closing phenylalanine or tryptophan. The D gene is left open where the match is weak. Only part of the rows carry a size: once, few, many, or a class if the clone is expanded.

clone size	D gene	V gene	J gene	CDR3 DNA	CDR3 protein
-	-	TRBV29-1	TRBJ2-6	TGCAGCGTTGGGGCAGGCTTCTCTGGGGCCAACGTCCTGACTTTC	CSVGAGFSGANVLTF
-	-	TRBV15	TRBJ2-1	TGTGCCACCAGCAGAGAAAGCGGGGAGCAGTTCTTC	CATSRESGEQFF
few	TRBD1	TRBV19	TRBJ2-7	TGTGCCAGTAGTACGGGACAGGACTACGAGCAGTACTTC	CASSTGQDYEQYF
few	-	TRBV2	TRBJ1-2	TGTGCCAGCAGTTTCCCATGGTTCAACGACTATGGCTACACCTTC	CASSFPWFNDYGYTF
many	-	TRBV19	TRBJ2-1	TGTGCCAGTAGTATAGAAGGTGATGAGCAGTTCTTC	CASSIEGDEQFF
many	TRBD2	TRBV5-1	TRBJ2-2	TGCGCCAGCAGCCCGGGACTAGCGGGAGCCGGGGAGCTGTTTTTT	CASSPGLAGAGELFF
many	-	TRBV7-9	TRBJ1-1	TGTGCCAGCAGCTCAATCGAGAACAGAAAACGGAACACTGAAGCTTTCTTT	CASSSIENRKRNTEAFF
many	-	TRBV7-2	TRBJ1-1	TGTGCCAGCACATTTTACACTGAAGCTTTCTTT	CASTFYTEAFF
many	-	TRBV7-9	TRBJ2-1	TGTGCCAGCAGCTTCCTGACTAGTCACAATGAGCAGTTCTTC	CASSFLTSHNEQFF
many	-	TRBV30	TRBJ1-1	TGTGCCTGGAGTAAAGCAATGAACACTGAAGCTTTCTTT	CAWSKAMNTEAFF
-	TRBD1	TRBV6-5	TRBJ1-2	TGTGCCAGCAGTTACGAGGGGGCCTTTTATGGCTACACCTTC	CASSYEGAFYGYTF
few	TRBD2	TRBV24-1	TRBJ2-1	TGTGCCACCAGTGACAGAACTAGCGGGAGACCCAATGAGCAGTTCTTC	CATSDRTSGRPNEQFF
few	TRBD1	TRBV11-2	TRBJ1-4	TGTGCCAGCAGCTTGACCCGGGACAGAAATGAAAAACTGTTTTTT	CASSLTRDRNEKLFF
many	TRBD1	TRBV7-9	TRBJ2-1	TGTGCCAGCAGCCACCGGGACAGGGGGCCCAATGAGCAGTTCTTC	CASSHRDRGPNEQFF
few	-	TRBV20-1	TRBJ2-7	TGCAGTGCTAGTGGCGGGTACGAGCAGTACTTC	CSASGGYEQYF
many	-	TRBV28	TRBJ1-1	TGTGCCAGCAACTCCCTCGGACCGAACACTGAAGCTTTCTTT	CASNSLGPNTEAFF
many	-	TRBV23-1	TRBJ1-5	TGCGCCAGCAGTCGAAGTGATTATAGCAATCAGCCCCAGCATTTT	CASSRSDYSNQPQHF
many	-	TRBV5-1	TRBJ1-5	TGCGCCAGCAGCTTGGTAGCAGGCACAAATCAGCCCCAGCATTTT	CASSLVAGTNQPQHF
many	-	TRBV9	TRBJ2-2	TGTGCCAGCAGCGTAGTCTGGGGAACGGGTACCGGGGAGCTGTTTTTT	CASSVVWGTGTGELFF
-	-	TRBV30	TRBJ1-1	TGTGCCTGGAGTCCGACACAGGGTAGGACTGAAGCTTTCTTT	CAWSPTQGRTEAFF
many	TRBD1	TRBV11-2	TRBJ1-4	TGTGCCAGCAGCCCATACAGGGGGGCTAATGAAAAACTGTTTTTT	CASSPYRGANEKLFF
many	-	TRBV10-3	TRBJ1-6	TGTGCCATCAGGGATACAGGGAGCTCCTATAATTCACCCCTCCACTTT	CAIRDTGSSYNSPLHF
-	-	TRBV10-3	TRBJ2-2	TGTGCCATCAGTGAGTCTGGGGCAACGAACACCGGGGAGCTGTTTTTT	CAISESGATNTGELFF
many	-	TRBV12-3/TRBV12-4	TRBJ1-3	TGTGCCAGCAGTTCCTCGCAAAGCTCTGGAAACACCATATATTTT	CASSSSQSSGNTIYF
-	-	TRBV5-1	TRBJ2-3	TGCGCCAGCAGCTTCGTCGGGGGGACAAGGACAGATACGCAGTATTTT	CASSFVGGTRTDTQYF
few	-	TRBV29-1	TRBJ2-7	TGCAGCGTTGAAGGCGGGCCGGGCGAGCAGTACTTC	CSVEGGPGEQYF
many	-	TRBV11-3	TRBJ2-3	TGTGCCAGCAGCCAGGGACTCTCCACAGATACGCAGTATTTT	CASSQGLSTDTQYF
-	TRBD1	TRBV25-1	TRBJ2-7	TGTGCCAGCAGTGATTGGGACAGGGGCGAGCAGTACTTC	CASSDWDRGEQYF
many	-	TRBV10-3	TRBJ2-6	TGTGCCACCCTAACCGGGACATCGGACTCTGGGGCCAACGTCCTGACTTTC	CATLTGTSDSGANVLTF
many	TRBD2	TRBV7-7	TRBJ2-1	TGTGCCAGCAGCTCGGGGGGGCCATTGTCTGAGCAGTTCTTC	CASSSGGPLSEQFF
many	TRBD2	TRBV19	TRBJ2-7	TGTGCCAGTAGTCATAGGACTAGCGGTATCTACGAGCAGTACTTC	CASSHRTSGIYEQYF
few	-	TRBV7-2	TRBJ1-1	TGTGCCAGCAGGACCATCAGGGCGCCGAACACTGAAGCTTTCTTT	CASRTIRAPNTEAFF
many	-	TRBV12-3/TRBV12-4	TRBJ2-3	TGTGCCAGCAGGCGTAGCGGTAGCACAGATACGCAGTATTTT	CASRRSGSTDTQYF
-	TRBD2	TRBV11-2	TRBJ2-3	TGTGCCAGCAGCTTAAGGACTAGCGGGGTAGATACGCAGTATTTT	CASSLRTSGVDTQYF
many	-	TRBV7-9	TRBJ1-1	TGTGCCAGCAGCTTTTCCTCACAGATGAACACTGAAGCTTTCTTT	CASSFSSQMNTEAFF
many	-	TRBV27	TRBJ1-2	TGTGCCAGCAGTTCTGGACTGGGCAAGGTTGGCTACACCTTC	CASSSGLGKVGYTF
many	-	TRBV28	TRBJ2-1	TGTGCCAGCAGTTTGAATTTGAGCGGCCTTAAGGGTGAGCAGTTCTTC	CASSLNLSGLKGEQFF
-	TRBD1	TRBV7-9	TRBJ2-7	TGTGCCAGCAGCTTGGGGACAGGAAGCATCTACGAGCAGTACTTC	CASSLGTGSIYEQYF
many	TRBD1	TRBV7-8	TRBJ1-2	TGTGCCAGCAGCTATACAGGGGGTGGCTACACCTTC	CASSYTGGGYTF
many	TRBD1	TRBV2	TRBJ2-2	TGTGCCAGCAGTGGACAGGGTTTCGGCACCGGGGAGCTGTTTTTT	CASSGQGFGTGELFF
-	TRBD1	TRBV9	TRBJ2-6	TGTGCCAGCAGCGTTCGGACAGGGGCTGGGGCCAACGTCCTGACTTTC	CASSVRTGAGANVLTF
many	TRBD1	TRBV2	TRBJ1-5	TGTGCCAGCAGTGGGGACAGGTATAGCAATCAGCCCCAGCATTTT	CASSGDRYSNQPQHF
-	TRBD1	TRBV5-4	TRBJ2-3	TGTGCCAGCAGTATCGGTGGGGGGACAGGGGCCTTCACAGATACGCAGTATTTT	CASSIGGGTGAFTDTQYF
few	-	TRBV4-1	TRBJ2-3	TGCGCCAGCAGCCGAAAGGAGCGGGCCACAGATACGCAGTATTTT	CASSRKERATDTQYF
many	-	TRBV10-3	TRBJ1-4	TGTGCCATCAGTGACCCCGGGACTGCCAATGAAAAACTGTTTTTT	CAISDPGTANEKLFF
-	-	TRBV10-2	TRBJ1-4	TGCGCCAGCAGTGAGGGACGGGTTTTTGCAACTAATGAAAAACTGTTTTTT	CASSEGRVFATNEKLFF
many	TRBD1	TRBV11-2	TRBJ1-6	TGTGCCAGCAGCCCGTGGGACAGGGGCGGAAATTCACCCCTCCACTTT	CASSPWDRGGNSPLHF
many	-	TRBV6-1	TRBJ2-5	TGTGCCAGCAGTGATCGGGGGCAAGAGACCCAGTACTTC	CASSDRGQETQYF
-	TRBD1	TRBV13	TRBJ2-7	TGTGCCAGCAGCTCCACAGGGGCCTTGTCCTACGAGCAGTACTTC	CASSSTGALSYEQYF
few	TRBD1	TRBV7-9	TRBJ1-6	TGTGCCAGCAGCCCCCCCGGGACAGGGGACCCCTATAATTCACCCCTCCACTTT	CASSPPGTGDPYNSPLHF
-	-	TRBV20-1	TRBJ1-2	TGCAGTGGGGTATGGGGGAGGAATGGCTACACCTTC	CSGVWGRNGYTF
many	TRBD1	TRBV7-3	TRBJ1-1	TGTGCCAGCAGCTTCTGGGGGACAGAGCAGAACACTGAAGCTTTCTTT	CASSFWGTEQNTEAFF
-	-	TRBV15	TRBJ1-6	TGTGCCACCAGGGACCCTGGGGGTTATAATTCACCCCTCCACTTT	CATRDPGGYNSPLHF
-	TRBD1	TRBV10-3	TRBJ2-5	TGTGCCATCAGGGAGACAGGGTTAGAGACCCAGTACTTC	CAIRETGLETQYF
-	-	TRBV5-4	TRBJ2-3	TGTGCCAGCAGCTTGCGGGTGGAGGGCACAGATACGCAGTATTTT	CASSLRVEGTDTQYF
few	TRBD1	TRBV5-1	TRBJ2-4	TGCGCCAGCAGCCCCTGGACAGGGGGGGAGAGTGCCAAAAACATTCAGTACTTC	CASSPWTGGESAKNIQYF
many	-	TRBV7-6	TRBJ1-1	TGTGCCAGCAGCTTAGAGAGATTACAGGGTGAAGCTTTCTTT	CASSLERLQGEAFF
many	TRBD1	TRBV7-8	TRBJ1-5	TGTGCCAGCAGCTTAGAGGGGGCTTCGAGCAATCAGCCCCAGCATTTT	CASSLEGASSNQPQHF
-	-	TRBV9	TRBJ2-2	TGTGCCAGCAGCACCCGGGGCGGGAAGAACACCGGGGAGCTGTTTTTT	CASSTRGGKNTGELFF